Below are 2 T cell receptor beta chains sequenced from a single sample in a study of blood T cells in healthy people across ages. Primers used in a second PCR of roughly 7 to 12 cycles were a sample-barcoded 5' primer and a J-beta primer mix. MiXCR was run by TCRdb on the 5' RACE reads, yielding one entry per CDR3 protein. The repertoire consists of about 1,500,000 distinct CDR3 sequences, with roughly 28% occurring once and the leading ten covering 7.7%. Sequenced: blood. The receptors were gathered from a woman in her 30s in good health.

The rearrangement links TRBV24-1 to TRBJ2-1, with D perhaps matching TRBD1 (5 bases). V was shortened by 3 bases and J by 12 bases, with 5 bases between the two germline ends. The CDR3 loop spans 10 amino acids. Germline-derived CDR1 and CDR2 are KGHDR and SFDVKD. CDR3 sequence reads: CATSDDRQFF. CDR3 DNA: TGTGCCACCAGTGATGACAGGCAGTTCTTC.

The chain joins TRBV7-2 to TRBJ1-2; no clear D. The V end lost 4 bases, the J end lost 3 bases, and 12 bases lay between the germline ends. The CDR3 extends over 14 amino acids. Germline V lookup: CDR1 SGHTA, CDR2 FQGNSA. CDR3 sequence (DNA): TGTACCAGCAGCTCGGACTCGAGGGACTATGGCTACACCTTC. This translates into CTSSSDSRDYGYTF.